Listed below are T cell receptor beta chains from one sample, sequenced in a study of T cells in Graves' hyperthyroidism and ophthalmopathy. TCRdb re-analysed the multiplex PCR reads in MiXCR, keeping a single row per CDR3 protein. The sample carries some 300,000 distinct CDR3 sequences, roughly 18% recorded once. Sequencing input: blood. These receptors came from a man in his fifties or sixties with Graves' ophthalmopathy. The CDR3 runs from the conserved cysteine through the conserved F or W. A D gene is named only where the DNA matches it firmly. Clone size, where shown, is once, few, many, or a class for clones that have expanded.

J gene	D gene	clone size	V gene	CDR3 DNA	CDR3 protein
TRBJ2-7	NA	NA	TRBV30	TGTGCCTGGAGTGTACTGGGTGGTTACGAGCAGTACTTC	CAWSVLGGYEQYF
TRBJ2-1	TRBD1	many	TRBV29-1	TGCAGCGTTGAAGCAGACAGGGCGAATGAGCAGTTCTTC	CSVEADRANEQFF
TRBJ1-5	NA	many	TRBV24-1	TGTGCCACCAGTGATTCGGGACATTTTAGCAATCAGCCCCAGCATTTT	CATSDSGHFSNQPQHF
TRBJ1-4	TRBD1	few	TRBV2	TGTGCCAGCACACAGGGGTATTTTGGTGGACTGTTTTTT	CASTQGYFGGLFF
TRBJ2-5	TRBD2	few	TRBV29-1	TGCAGCGTTGAGCAGGATTGGACTAGCGGGAGAGGGCTCGGAGAGACCCAGTACTTC	CSVEQDWTSGRGLGETQYF
TRBJ2-6	NA	few	TRBV3-1	TGTGCCAGCAGCCAAGAGAACGGCATCACCGGGGCCAACGTCCTGACTTTC	CASSQENGITGANVLTF
TRBJ2-7	NA	NA	TRBV20-1	TGCAGTGCTAGTTGGGGTCCCTCCGGAGAGCAGTACTTC	CSASWGPSGEQYF
TRBJ1-3	NA	NA	TRBV3-1	TGTGCCAGCAGCCATCGGAGGGGCTCTGGAAACACCATATATTTT	CASSHRRGSGNTIYF
TRBJ2-7	TRBD1	many	TRBV20-1	TGCAGTGCTCCCTGGGCGAGACAGGGCTACGAGCAGTACTTC	CSAPWARQGYEQYF
TRBJ2-3	TRBD2	many	TRBV7-8	TGTGCCAGCAGCTTAATCCGGGAGGGACCCGATACGCAGTATTTT	CASSLIREGPDTQYF
TRBJ2-1	NA	many	TRBV20-1	TGCAGTGCCCCCGGGGCAGAAGAGCAGTTCTTC	CSAPGAEEQFF
TRBJ1-1	TRBD1	many	TRBV30	TGTGCCTGGAGGGGGGACAGGTTCAGAACTGAAGCTTTCTTT	CAWRGDRFRTEAFF
TRBJ2-7	NA	many	TRBV12-3/TRBV12-4	TGTGCCAGCAGTTTAGATGCGGCAACCTACGAGCAGTACTTC	CASSLDAATYEQYF
TRBJ2-3	TRBD1	NA	TRBV20-1	TGCAGTGCCCCTAGGACAGGGGGCGCAGATACGCAGTATTTT	CSAPRTGGADTQYF
TRBJ1-1	NA	NA	TRBV6-1	TGTGCCAGCAGTGAAAGGTCGCTTGGGAACACTGAAGCTTTCTTT	CASSERSLGNTEAFF
TRBJ2-1	NA	few	TRBV12-5	TGTGCTAGTGGTTTGGTACCTGGTGTGCGAGATAACAATGAGCAGTTCTTC	CASGLVPGVRDNNEQFF
TRBJ2-7	NA	few	TRBV10-2	TGCGCCAGCAAGGGCCGTTCTTGGGACGAGCAGTACTTC	CASKGRSWDEQYF
TRBJ2-7	TRBD2	many	TRBV2	TGTGCCAGCAGAGGGACTAGCAAGTACGAGCAGTACTTC	CASRGTSKYEQYF
TRBJ1-1	NA	many	TRBV6-2/TRBV6-3	TGTGCCAGCAGTTACTCGATGGGGGCCGAAGCTTTCTTT	CASSYSMGAEAFF
TRBJ2-1	TRBD2	few	TRBV11-2	TGTGCCAGCAGCTTAACAGCGGGAAGGCCCCATGAGCAGTTCTTC	CASSLTAGRPHEQFF
TRBJ1-1	NA	many	TRBV11-1	TGTGCCAGCAGAACCCCGGTTGAGACTGAAGCTTTCTTT	CASRTPVETEAFF
TRBJ1-1	TRBD1	few	TRBV6-1	TGTGCCAGCAGGAGGACAGGGGATACTGAAGCTTTCTTT	CASRRTGDTEAFF
TRBJ1-3	NA	NA	TRBV28	TGTGCCAGCAGGTACGGAAACACCATATATTTT	CASRYGNTIYF
TRBJ1-4	NA	many	TRBV20-1	TGCAGTGCGACGGACAGCTCAAACGGTGAAAAACTGTTTTTT	CSATDSSNGEKLFF
TRBJ1-5	TRBD1	many	TRBV12-3/TRBV12-4	TGTGCCAGCAGTTGGGGACAGATTGGCCAGCCCCAGCATTTT	CASSWGQIGQPQHF
TRBJ2-2	NA	NA	TRBV6-4	TGTGCCAGCAGCACCTTAAGACAGGGAGGTGGCTCCGGGGAGCTGTTTTTT	CASSTLRQGGGSGELFF
TRBJ2-3	TRBD1	many	TRBV4-1	TGCGCCAGCAGCCAAGCCACAGGGGGAAATACGCAGTATTTT	CASSQATGGNTQYF
TRBJ2-1	TRBD2	many	TRBV27	TGTGCCAGCAGTTTAATTGGGACTAGCGTTTACAATGAGCAGTTCTTC	CASSLIGTSVYNEQFF
TRBJ2-7	NA	NA	TRBV7-2	TGTGCCAGCAGCCCAAGAAGGGCGGGAAGTTCCTACGAGCAGTACTTC	CASSPRRAGSSYEQYF
TRBJ1-2	TRBD1	few	TRBV5-5	TGTGCCAGCAGCTTGGCGGGGACAGGGAACTATGGCTACACCTTC	CASSLAGTGNYGYTF
TRBJ2-7	TRBD2	few	TRBV7-9	TGTGCCAGCAGCAAGTTACTAGCGGGAGGCTACGAGCAGTACTTC	CASSKLLAGGYEQYF
TRBJ1-2	NA	NA	TRBV19	TGTGCCAGTAGTATAGATCTAGCAGGGAACTATGGCTACACCTTC	CASSIDLAGNYGYTF
TRBJ2-7	TRBD2	many	TRBV18	TGTGCCAGCTCACCGGGGACTAACTACGAGCAGTACTTC	CASSPGTNYEQYF
TRBJ2-1	NA	many	TRBV7-9	TGTGCCAGCAGCCCGTCGGTGAGGGATGAGCAGTTCTTC	CASSPSVRDEQFF
TRBJ1-1	NA	NA	TRBV5-1	TGCGCCAGCAGATCGGGGGCATTGAACACTGAAGCTTTCTTT	CASRSGALNTEAFF
TRBJ2-7	TRBD2	NA	TRBV19	TGTGCCAGTAGCCGAACAATAGCGGGAGGGAACGAGCAGTACTTC	CASSRTIAGGNEQYF
TRBJ1-2	NA	few	TRBV7-9	TGTGCCAGCAGTCGAGGTCGGACGGTCAACTATGGCTACACCTTC	CASSRGRTVNYGYTF
TRBJ2-3	NA	many	TRBV7-6	TGTGCCAGCAGCTTAGTTGTTCACCCCGGAGGGGCAGATACGCAGTATTTT	CASSLVVHPGGADTQYF
TRBJ2-3	TRBD2	NA	TRBV27	TGTGCCAGCAGTTTATACCCAGTGATAGCGGGATCCACAGATACGCAGTATTTT	CASSLYPVIAGSTDTQYF
TRBJ2-7	TRBD1	NA	TRBV6-2/TRBV6-3	TGTGCCAGCCCCCCTCGGACAGGCACTTTCTCCTACGAGCAGTACTTC	CASPPRTGTFSYEQYF
TRBJ1-6	TRBD1	NA	TRBV4-1	TGCGCCAGCAGCCAAGAGGACAGGGCTATCACGGGGTCACCCCTCCACTTT	CASSQEDRAITGSPLHF
TRBJ1-4	TRBD1	many	TRBV5-1	TGCGCCAGCAGCTTCAAGGGACAGGATGAAAAACTGTTTTTT	CASSFKGQDEKLFF
TRBJ2-7	NA	NA	TRBV6-1	TGTGCCAGCGGAGGGTCGGACTACGAGCAGTACTTC	CASGGSDYEQYF
TRBJ1-5	NA	few	TRBV4-1	TGCGCCAGCAGCCAAGAAAGGGGGGGCGGTGATCCGCGTCCCCAGCATTTT	CASSQERGGGDPRPQHF
TRBJ2-5	TRBD1	many	TRBV28	TGTGCCAGCAGTTTAGGGACAGAAGAGACCCAGTACTTC	CASSLGTEETQYF
TRBJ1-1	NA	NA	TRBV6-5	TGTGCCAGCAGTTACCGGGTGAACACTGAAGCTTCCTTT	CASSYRVNTEASF
TRBJ2-5	NA	many	TRBV30	TGTGCCTGGAGTGGGGAATGGGGGGCTCACAACCAAGAGACCCAGTACTTC	CAWSGEWGAHNQETQYF
TRBJ2-5	NA	many	TRBV3-1	TGTGCCAGCAGCCAATGGGGTCAAGAGACCCAGTACTTC	CASSQWGQETQYF
TRBJ1-6	TRBD1	few	TRBV28	TGTGCCAGCAGCCCAACAGGGGGCAGGTATAATTCACCCCTCCACTTT	CASSPTGGRYNSPLHF
TRBJ2-5	TRBD1	few	TRBV3-1	TGTGCCAGCAGCCAAGCCGGGACAGGGAGACAAGAGACCCAGTACTTC	CASSQAGTGRQETQYF
TRBJ1-1	TRBD1	many	TRBV20-1	TGCAGTGCTAGAGGTGGACAGGGGGGAACTGAAGCTTTCTTT	CSARGGQGGTEAFF
TRBJ2-7	TRBD2	many	TRBV6-1	TGTGCCAGCATGACTAGCGGGGCCCGCTACGAGCAGTACTTC	CASMTSGARYEQYF
TRBJ2-7	TRBD2	NA	TRBV10-3	TGTGCCATCAGTCTGTCTAGCGGTTCCTACGAGCAGTACTTC	CAISLSSGSYEQYF
TRBJ2-7	TRBD1	NA	TRBV4-1	TGCGCCAGCAGCCAAGGGACAGGGGGGGACGAGCAGTACTTC	CASSQGTGGDEQYF
TRBJ1-1	NA	many	TRBV7-9	TGTGCCAGCAGCCATATCCGAGGTGTGAACACTGAAGCTTTCTTT	CASSHIRGVNTEAFF
TRBJ2-1	TRBD2	many	TRBV7-9	TGTGCCAGCAGCTTAGCAAGAGTTATAGCGGGATCTGAGCAGTTCTTC	CASSLARVIAGSEQFF
TRBJ2-7	NA	NA	TRBV19	TGTGCCAGTAGGGAGGATCCTACTGAAGAGCAGTACTTC	CASREDPTEEQYF